The clone carrying this T cell receptor beta chain was seen once. TCR beta from blood CD8+ and CD4+ T cells was sequenced. This sample is part of a study of CD8 T cells in Susac syndrome. With random hexamers, about 0.45 to 1 ug RNA was reverse transcribed. TCRdb called the immunoSEQ multiplex PCR reads again in MiXCR, with one record for every CDR3 protein. The table lists about 210,000 distinct CDR3 sequences, roughly 96% of them singletons. The J segment lost 0 bases and the V segment lost 3 bases, leaving 8 bases of the junction unmatched. CDR3 length: 17 residues. Germline V lookup: CDR1 SGHRS, CDR2 YFSETQ.

This receptor was identified in a human donor with multiple sclerosis. The sample comprised CD4+ T cells from PBMCs. The V call is TRBV5-1, the J call TRBJ2-1; the match to TRBD2 covers 8 bases. CDR3 coding DNA: TGCGCCAGCAGCTCGAACGGGACTAGTCGCTCCTACAATGAGCAGTTCTTC. Translation gives CASSSNGTSRSYNEQFF.